This T cell receptor beta chain is from a study of identical twins (TCRdb year 2016). Looking at the study overall: TCR alpha and beta repertoires from monozygotic twins, unrelated adults of various ages and cord blood were deep-sequenced to test whether fetal clonotypes persist. To rule out contamination, the twin experiments were replicated at different times with different library preparation protocols. Results the study describes overall, beyond this receptor: Compared with coincidental sharing between unrelated individuals, out-of-frame TCR alpha sequences shared between twins showed an excess of sequences with low generation probability. The excess sharing between twins in beta out-of-frame sequences was weaker because fewer shared sequences reduced the signal-to-noise ratio. In monozygotic twins, recombination models systematically underestimated out-of-frame TCR alpha sharing, but the models matched the sharing seen between unrelated individuals. Zero-insertion analyses could be partly confounded by invariant T cells such as MAIT and iNKT, although diverse VJ usage argued against such confounding for most clonotypes. Because the same donors could not be followed over many years, the conclusions relied on cross-sectional statistical analysis. Fewer insertions were carried by abundant cord blood beta clonotypes; a weaker similar trend was observed in young adult naive repertoires, while no such trend was observed in memory repertoires.

The CDR3 contains 15 residues, cysteine and phenylalanine counted. Left in the record is the CDR3 DNA by itself, 45 bases read in frame from the first base. Clipping removes 0 bases from V and 1 base from J, with 2 as the unmatched junction base count. CDR1 SGHRS and CDR2 YFSETQ were looked up in the germline V gene. This clonotype was found many times. Its antigen is not yet known. Base qualities are not recorded, but no much larger clone differs from it by a single base. The library was made by 5' RACE. The sample was run on an Illumina HiSeq 2000. A universal primer binding site was added through template switching, and the final cDNA carried a unique molecular identifier so that TCR cDNA molecules could be counted accurately. Specific primers in the conserved constant-segment region were used to synthesize first-strand cDNA for TCR alpha and beta chains. To control for contamination, every cDNA library carried two barcodes: a SMART-Mk sample barcode plus Illumina barcodes. Two successive PCR steps introduced TruSeq adapter sequences along with Illumina sample barcodes. TCR alpha and beta cDNA libraries were sequenced on the Illumina HiSeq platform with custom primers. Processing in the source paper ran as follows. Unique molecular identifiers were extracted from raw reads with MiGEC, and CDR3 positions were determined with MiXCR. For each individual, recombination models were inferred using an EM algorithm with the repgenHMM and IGoR tools. The tcR package in R was used for shared clonotype analysis, with sharing normalized by the product of cloneset sizes. To study raw recombination free of thymic and clonal selection effects, out-of-frame nonproductive sequences were analyzed. TCRdb ran its own pipeline on the public reads, namely fastp trimming at Q25 and MiXCR clone calling, and kept in-frame beta chains. Rows are unified per CDR3 protein, each entry keeping the most common DNA and genes. The V and J calls follow TCRdb's processing rather than the paper's. The sample table records a few hundred thousand distinct CDR3 sequences; roughly 10% of these occur just once. The ten most abundant clones make up 8% to 10% of the sample.

Every donor in the study was a healthy Caucasian. Miltenyi CD45RO+ enrichment and human naive T-cell isolation kits were used to isolate memory (CD45RO+) and naive T cells from PBMC. Source material: memory T cells sorted from blood. Sample cell subset or site, as interpreted from the label and publication: CD45RO+ enriched T cells. Here the chain combines TRBV5-1 and TRBJ2-7; 9 bases in the middle match TRBD1. This sequence originates from a man over 45 in good health. The CDR3 sequence is CASSLGDRGSYEQYF. The nucleotide sequence is TGCGCCAGCAGCTTGGGCGACAGGGGGTCCTACGAGCAGTACTTC.